What follows are 22 T cell receptor beta chains derived from one specimen sequenced in a study of CD8+ T cells in alopecia areata (dated by TCRdb to the late 2010s). In the paper's terms, the time point label means: four to five weeks on oral tofacitinib. The sample's treatment or condition label, decoded: oral pan-JAK inhibitor, 5-10 mg twice daily. Libraries were made using the immunoSEQ multiplex PCR assay. For TCR sequencing, RNA was extracted from every sample and reverse transcribed into cDNA to serve as template. TCRdb's version of the immuneACCESS table is confined to in-frame rearrangements and falls short of the full clone set. An unresolved V gene accounts for under half of the shortfall where checked; the remainder is of unknown origin. The sample table records around 190,000 clones; 60% of these occur just once. Roughly 0.7% of the sample is in the top ten clones. Here the sequenced sample was CD4+ T cells sorted from blood, taken at week 4, from a patient treated with tofacitinib. The source is a human donor with alopecia areata.

V and J are TRBV28 and TRBJ2-2; D ambiguous. The CDR3 covers 16 residues. Per the germline V gene, CDR1 is MDHEN and CDR2 is SYDVKM. Trimming took off 11 bases at V and 1 base at J, with 20 bases between the two ends. This CDR3 reads CAGQIVARKNTGELFF. DNA of the CDR3: TGTGCCGGCCAGATTGTGGCACGTAAGAACACCGGGGAGCTGTTTTTT.

This clone has just a few counts. This chain links TRBV5-1 with TRBJ2-3; tentative D call: TRBD1 (6 bases). The CDR3 has 13 residues. Germline loops: CDR1 SGHRS, CDR2 YFSETQ. V was trimmed by 9 bases and J by 1 base, leaving 12 bases between them. DNA for the CDR3: TGCGCCACAACGGCAGGGGGCACAGATACGCAGTATTTT. As protein: CATTAGGTDTQYF.

V gene TRBV6-1 combines with J gene TRBJ2-7, with D hard to call. CDR3 length: 13 residues. V was cut by 1 base and J by 11 bases, with 15 bases left in between. Germline V lookup: CDR1 MNHNS, CDR2 SASEGT. CDR3 residues: CASSEEGLTLKYF. DNA for the CDR3: TGTGCCAGCAGTGAAGAGGGCCTGACGCTGAAGTACTTC.

The genes are TRBV9 and TRBJ2-1, with D perhaps matching TRBD1 or TRBD2 (5 bases each). Per the germline V gene, CDR1 is SGDLS and CDR2 is YYNGEE. The length of the CDR3 is 14 residues. V was shortened by 1 base and J by 6 bases, with 11 bases between the two germline ends. The CDR3 sequence: CASSVFGAPNEQFF. As DNA, the CDR3 is TGTGCCAGCAGCGTATTCGGGGCCCCCAATGAGCAGTTCTTC.

V gene TRBV11-2 combines with J gene TRBJ2-5; 10 bases match TRBD2. The CDR3 consists of 13 residues. The J segment lost 7 bases and the V segment lost 4 bases, leaving 3 bases of the junction unmatched. Per the germline V gene, CDR1 is SGHAT and CDR2 is FQNNGV. This CDR3 reads CASSSLAGGTQYF. For the CDR3, the DNA is TGTGCCAGCAGCTCTTTAGCGGGAGGGACCCAGTACTTC.

This chain connects TRBV6-1 to TRBJ1-2; D is possibly TRBD1 (5 bases). V was clipped by 6 bases and J by 6 bases, with 14 bases between them. The CDR3 is 13 residues long. Germline V lookup: CDR1 MNHNS, CDR2 SASEGT. This chain's CDR3 is CASRLLGGNGYTF. CDR3 nucleotides: TGTGCCAGCAGGCTACTGGGGGGAAATGGCTACACCTTC.

The rearrangement uses TRBV7-2 and TRBJ2-2, with no clear D. Per germline, CDR1 SGHTA and CDR2 FQGNSA. V lost 1 base, J lost 1 base, and 10 bases lay in between. The CDR3 length is 16 residues. The CDR3 sequence is CASSLGNPMNTGELFF. The CDR3 DNA reads as TGTGCCAGCAGCTTAGGAAACCCGATGAACACCGGGGAGCTGTTTTTT.

The chain carries TRBV14 and TRBJ1-1; maybe TRBD1 (6 bases). Trimming removed 5 bases from V and 1 base from J, with 14 bases in between. The CDR3 is 15 amino acids. CDR1 is SGHDN and CDR2 is FVKESK in the germline V gene. The DNA for the CDR3 is TGTGCCAGCAGCAAAGGGGGACGGAGGAACACTGAAGCTTTCTTT. This gives the protein CASSKGGRRNTEAFF.

The chain uses TRBV29-1 and TRBJ2-5; D call uncertain. The V end was cut by 1 base, the J end by 1 base, with 7 bases between. This CDR3 has 13 residues. CDR1 and CDR2 (germline): SQVTM, ANQGSEA. CDR3 nucleotides: TGCAGCGTTGAAGGTGACTCCCAAGAGACCCAGTACTTC. This gives the protein CSVEGDSQETQYF.

On this clone itself: Distinct nucleotide sequences in the sample also encode this CDR3. This rearrangement joins TRBV9 to TRBJ2-6, with 9 positions matching TRBD1. J was trimmed by 0 bases and V by 4 bases; bases with no gene match: 5. Per the germline V gene, CDR1 is SGDLS and CDR2 is YYNGEE. This CDR3 has 17 amino acids. As DNA, the CDR3 is TGTGCCAGCAGCCGGGGACAGGGCACCTCTGGGGCCAACGTCCTGACTTTC. As protein: CASSRGQGTSGANVLTF.

The chain employs TRBV5-6 and TRBJ1-1; D is possibly TRBD1 (5 bases). There are 13 residues in the CDR3. Trimming stripped 4 bases from V and 3 bases from J, with 10 bases between. Germline V CDR1 and CDR2: SGHDT, YYEEEE. CDR3: CASSPGGYTEAFF. For the CDR3, the DNA is TGTGCCAGCAGCCCGGGGGGGTACACTGAAGCTTTCTTT.

V usage is TRBV7-8 and J usage is TRBJ2-1; the match to TRBD2 covers 11 bases. This CDR3 comprises 15 residues. Germline V gene sequence: CDR1 SGHVS, CDR2 FQNEAQ. Trimming at V came to 4 bases and at J to 7 bases, leaving 6 bases not matched to a gene. The CDR3 region has the DNA TGTGCCAGCAGCTACCGACTAGCGGGAATGAATGAGCAGTTCTTC. Protein product: CASSYRLAGMNEQFF.

The chain joins TRBV25-1 to TRBJ1-1; maybe TRBD1 (5 bases). From germline, CDR1 is MGHDK and CDR2 SYGVNS. This CDR3 is built from 15 residues. The germline V and J ends were trimmed by 2 bases and 4 bases, with 14 bases remaining between them. The CDR3 sequence is CASSETGGLSTEAFF. The CDR3, as DNA: TGTGCCAGCAGTGAAACAGGCGGCCTAAGCACTGAAGCTTTCTTT.

This clone showed up just a few times. This chain connects TRBV9 to TRBJ1-5, with D perhaps TRBD1 (5 bases). Trimming stripped 0 bases from V and 6 bases from J, with 10 bases between. The CDR3 totals 14 residues. In germline, CDR1 is SGDLS, CDR2 YYNGEE. CDR3 region: CASSVDGGGQPQHF. For the CDR3, the DNA is TGTGCCAGCAGCGTAGATGGGGGGGGTCAGCCCCAGCATTTT.

This sequence joins TRBV20-1 and TRBJ1-5; D remains ambiguous. This CDR3 is built from 11 residues. Between the trimmed V and J ends, which lost 5 bases and 6 bases, there was a span of 8 bases. The germline V gene has CDR1 DFQATT and CDR2 SNEGSKA (reference sequence). CDR3 region: CSARTGQPQHF. CDR3 in DNA: TGCAGTGCTCGAACCGGTCAGCCCCAGCATTTT.

The gene calls are TRBV29-1 and TRBJ1-2; the D gene is possibly TRBD1 (6 bases). From germline, CDR1 is SQVTM and CDR2 ANQGSEA. The CDR3 has 11 amino acids. V was pared by 6 bases and J by 4 bases, with 9 bases between. CDR3 sequence reads: CSVGHVYGYTF. In DNA, the CDR3 is TGCAGCGTGGGACACGTCTATGGCTACACCTTC.

The chain uses TRBV29-1 and TRBJ2-2, with D possibly TRBD2 on 6 matching bases. This CDR3 is 14 amino acids long. Germline loops: CDR1 SQVTM, CDR2 ANQGSEA. Trimming left V 7 bases short and J 4 bases short, with 16 bases between. CDR3 in DNA: TGCAGCGCCCAAGCGGGCTCTGTCACCGGGGAGCTGTTTTTT. It translates to CSAQAGSVTGELFF.

The chain has TRBV30 and TRBJ2-1; no clear D. V gave up 3 bases and J gave up 0 bases, with 9 bases separating them. Germline CDR1 is GTSNPN and CDR2 is SVGIG (reference sequence). This CDR3 comprises 14 residues. The CDR3 here is CAWRGPSSYNEQFF. The DNA of the CDR3 is TGTGCCTGGAGAGGCCCAAGCTCCTACAATGAGCAGTTCTTC.

This rearrangement joins TRBV30 to TRBJ2-3; weak D call: TRBD1 (5 bases). Germline V gene sequence: CDR1 GTSNPN, CDR2 SVGIG (reference sequence). Deletions cut 4 bases from V and 5 bases from J, with 10 bases between. This CDR3 spans 12 amino acids. CDR3 loop: CAWNPGQDTQYF. CDR3 DNA: TGTGCCTGGAACCCCGGACAAGATACGCAGTATTTT.

This clone was seen once. As DNA, the CDR3 is TGCAGCGTCTCTCCCGGGACAGGGTCGGGGAATGAGCAGTTCTTC. Protein sequence: CSVSPGTGSGNEQFF. The rearrangement uses TRBV29-1 and TRBJ2-1, with 9 bases fitting TRBD1. Germline V gene lookup returns CDR1 SQVTM and CDR2 ANQGSEA. V shed 6 bases and J 7 bases; nucleotides not matched to a gene: 13. There are 15 residues in the CDR3.

This clone came up a few times. V is TRBV25-1 and J is TRBJ1-1; D not resolved. Looked up from germline, CDR1 is MGHDK and CDR2 is SYGVNS. This CDR3 is built from 13 residues. V lost 5 bases and J lost 3, with 10 bases in between. The CDR3 region has the DNA TGTGCCAGCAGTATCTTAGTTGACACTGAAGCTTTCTTT. Translated: CASSILVDTEAFF.

CDR3 sequence: CASSLEVRETQYF. CDR3 bases: TGTGCCAGCAGCTTAGAAGTTAGAGAGACCCAGTACTTC. The chain combines TRBV7-9 with TRBJ2-5; no definite D call. V dropped 1 base and J dropped 4 bases, with 7 bases sitting between them. CDR3 length: 13 residues. Germline V gives CDR1 SEHNR, CDR2 FQNEAQ (reference sequence). Looking up the rest from reference TRBV7-9 and TRBJ2-5 gives the full variable domain: DTGVSQNPRHKITKRGQNVTFRCDPISEHNRLYWYRQTLGQGPEFLTYFQNEAQLEKSRLLSDRFSAERPKGSFSTLEIQRTEQGDSAMYLCASSLEVRETQYFGPGTRLLVL.